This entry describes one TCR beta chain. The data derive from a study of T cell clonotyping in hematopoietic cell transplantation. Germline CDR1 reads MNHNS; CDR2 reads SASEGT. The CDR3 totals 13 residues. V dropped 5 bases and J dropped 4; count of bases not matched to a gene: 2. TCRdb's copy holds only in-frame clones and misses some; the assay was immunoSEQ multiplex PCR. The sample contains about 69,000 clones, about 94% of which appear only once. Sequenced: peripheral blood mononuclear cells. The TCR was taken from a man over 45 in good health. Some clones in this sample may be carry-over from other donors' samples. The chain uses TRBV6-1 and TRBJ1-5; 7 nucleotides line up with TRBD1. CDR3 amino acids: CASSSQGNQPQHF. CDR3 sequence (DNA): TGTGCCAGCAGTTCACAGGGGAATCAGCCCCAGCATTTT.